Below, 18 T cell receptor beta chains from the same sample are listed, as sequenced in a study of T-cell reconstitution after alpha-beta-depleted transplantation in children. Preparation of the TCRbeta library involved a method that used unique molecular identifiers. MiXCR, applied by TCRdb to the PCR reads, yields one record per CDR3 protein. This table has 75,000 to 100,000 distinct CDR3 sequences, 7.5% to 9.5% appearing once. The sample consisted of PBMCs from the stem cell graft donor, taken from the stem cell graft. These receptors were obtained from a human donor who donated a stem cell graft to a child with congenital amegakaryocytic thrombocytopenia.

This clonotype appeared many times. The chain employs TRBV30 and TRBJ2-2; 8 nucleotides line up with TRBD2. This CDR3 region has 12 residues. Germline V lookup: CDR1 GTSNPN, CDR2 SVGIG (reference sequence). Trimming removed 4 bases from V and 7 bases from J; junction bases left unmatched: 2. CDR3 bases: TGTGCCTGGAACCGGGGGGGCGGGGAGCTGTTTTTT. Its translation is CAWNRGGGELFF.

This clonotype was detected ten times or more. The chain is built from TRBV27 and TRBJ2-1, with 8 bases that match TRBD2. The CDR3 is made up of 13 amino acids. J gave up 10 bases and V 3 bases, and 5 bases lay outside the gene matches. Germline-derived CDR1 and CDR2 are MNHEY and SMNVEV (reference sequence). The CDR3 DNA sequence: TGTGCCAGCAGTTTCACGGCTAGCGGGGAGCAGTTCTTC. This sequence encodes CASSFTASGEQFF.

This clonotype was found many times. The chain links TRBV5-1 to TRBJ2-2, with D possibly being TRBD1 (6 bases). The CDR3 is made up of 15 amino acids. V was cut by 7 bases and J by 6 bases, with 19 bases left in between. Germline assignment: CDR1 SGHRS and CDR2 YFSETQ. The CDR3 DNA follows: TGCGCCAGCGAACTTGGACAGTCAACATCCGGGGAGCTGTTTTTT. Translating gives CASELGQSTSGELFF.

This clonotype was recorded many times. The V and J genes are TRBV6-1 and TRBJ1-2; D is perhaps TRBD1 (5 bases). This CDR3 is built from 15 residues. V lost 0 bases to trimming and J lost 5 bases, with 13 bases between them. CDR1 and CDR2 from the germline V gene are MNHNS and SASEGT. The CDR3 is CASSEALLTVYGYTF. The CDR3 DNA sequence: TGTGCCAGCAGTGAAGCGCTTTTGACAGTTTATGGCTACACCTTC.

This clonotype was counted at least ten times. The chain carries TRBV2 and TRBJ1-6; 8 positions match TRBD1. The germline V gene has CDR1 SNHLY and CDR2 FYNNEI. This CDR3 comprises 13 residues. Trimming took 7 bases from V and 7 from J; bases not matched to a gene: 3. CDR3 in DNA: TGTGCCAGCATAGGACAGGGAAATTCACCCCTCCACTTT. This translates into CASIGQGNSPLHF.

The chain combines TRBV7-9 with TRBJ2-3, with TRBD2 identical over 14 bases. Trimming cost V 1 base and J 4 bases; bases outside gene matches: 4. This CDR3 is 17 amino acids long. The V gene's germline CDR1 is SEHNR and CDR2 FQNEAQ (reference sequence). Written as DNA, the CDR3 is TGTGCCAGCAGCTTAGTGGGACTAGCGGGAGCTGCAGATACGCAGTATTTT. Translating it yields CASSLVGLAGAADTQYF.

This clonotype appeared many times. The chain joins TRBV7-3 to TRBJ2-3; 10 nucleotides align to TRBD2. This CDR3 is 16 amino acids long. Per the germline V gene, CDR1 is SGHTA and CDR2 is FQGTGA. V dropped 5 bases and J dropped 7; count of bases not matched to a gene: 12. Written as DNA, the CDR3 is TGTGCCAGCAGCCTCCATAGCGGGAGGTGGGAAAATACGCAGTATTTT. This encodes CASSLHSGRWENTQYF.

There are many counts of this clonotype. The chain joins TRBV20-1 to TRBJ2-1; D is ambiguous. With 3 bases removed from V and 7 bases from J, the gap between germline ends came to 19 bases. The CDR3 runs to 15 residues. Germline-derived CDR1 and CDR2 are DFQATT and SNEGSKA (reference sequence). The CDR3 sequence is CSASGLPRSPNEQFF. CDR3 DNA: TGCAGTGCTAGTGGTCTACCACGCAGTCCGAATGAGCAGTTCTTC.

In its sample, this clonotype was seen many times. The V call is TRBV10-2, the J call TRBJ2-2; either TRBD1 or TRBD2 may fit D (7 bases each). The length of the CDR3 is 15 residues. Between the trimmed V and J ends, which lost 7 bases and 5 bases, there was a span of 17 bases. Germline lookup yields CDR1 WSHSY and CDR2 SAAADI. This CDR3 reads CASTISRGGTGELFF. CDR3 coding DNA: TGCGCCAGCACAATATCCAGGGGGGGTACCGGGGAGCTGTTTTTT.

In this sample, this clonotype turned up many times. The V gene is TRBV20-1, the J gene TRBJ2-1, with 9 positions matching TRBD1. The V and J ends lost 5 bases and 0 bases, in that order; junction bases with no gene match: 2. The CDR3 consists of 14 residues. CDR1 DFQATT and CDR2 SNEGSKA come from the germline V gene (reference sequence). The CDR3 is CSAEDRGSYNEQFF. CDR3 DNA sequence: TGCAGTGCTGAGGACAGGGGCTCCTACAATGAGCAGTTCTTC.

There are many counts of this clonotype. The chain links TRBV7-2 to TRBJ2-2; D gene uncertain. With 3 bases removed from V and 6 bases from J, the gap between germline ends came to 5 bases. From germline, CDR1 is SGHTA and CDR2 FQGNSA. This CDR3 contains 12 residues. The CDR3 spells CASSFYAGELFF. In DNA, the CDR3 is TGTGCCAGCAGCTTTTACGCCGGGGAGCTGTTTTTT. Filled out from reference TRBV7-2 and TRBJ2-2, the complete variable domain reads GAGVSQSPSNKVTEKGKDVELRCDPISGHTALYWYRQSLGQGLEFLIYFQGNSAPDKSGLPSDRFSAERTGGSVSTLTIQRTQQEDSAVYLCASSFYAGELFFGEGSRLTVL.

This clonotype has a count of ten or more. This sequence joins TRBV27 and TRBJ1-2; D remains unclear. CDR1 is MNHEY and CDR2 is SMNVEV in the germline V gene (reference sequence). This CDR3 has 17 residues. V was cut by 5 bases and J by 4 bases, with 23 bases left in between. In nucleotides, the CDR3 is TGTGCCAGCAGTATAGGACGATCTTACGAACGTGGCTATGGCTACACCTTC. It translates to CASSIGRSYERGYGYTF.

This clonotype appeared many times. The CDR3 spells CSAIVRRGDTQYF. The DNA of the CDR3 is TGCAGTGCTATAGTCCGGCGGGGCGATACGCAGTATTTT. V and J are TRBV20-1 and TRBJ2-3, with a weak D call TRBD2 (6 bases). The V gene's germline CDR1 is DFQATT and CDR2 SNEGSKA (reference sequence). V was clipped by 4 bases and J by 6 bases, with 14 bases between them. The CDR3 is made up of 13 amino acids.

This clonotype was seen at least ten times. The V call is TRBV12-3 or TRBV12-4, the J call TRBJ2-5; D remains ambiguous. V lost 4 bases to trimming and J lost 5 bases, with 14 bases between them. The CDR3 length is 14 residues. The CDR3 nucleotides are TGTGCCAGCAGTTCAGATCGGCAGCAGGAGACCCAGTACTTC. Translation: CASSSDRQQETQYF.

At least ten counts were recorded for this clonotype. V is TRBV7-9 and J is TRBJ2-2; D remains ambiguous. The V end was cut by 6 bases, the J end by 8 bases, with 16 bases between. Germline CDR1 and CDR2: SEHNR and FQNEAQ (reference sequence). The CDR3 has 14 amino acids. The CDR3 DNA follows: TGTGCCAGCAGTTTCAATACGCCGTGGGGGGAGCTGTTTTTT. This codes for CASSFNTPWGELFF.

In this sample, this clonotype turned up many times. The CDR3: CASSPEVWPRPYGYTF. The CDR3 DNA is TGTGCCAGCAGTCCTGAAGTGTGGCCCCGGCCCTATGGCTACACCTTC. The chain couples TRBV12-3 or TRBV12-4 to TRBJ1-2; D not resolved. The V end was cut by 5 bases, the J end by 4 bases, with 20 bases between. The CDR3 is 16 amino acids.

This clonotype was recorded at least ten times. The V gene is TRBV20-1, the J gene TRBJ2-1, with D perhaps matching TRBD1 (6 bases). V shed 0 bases and J shed 2 bases, with 17 bases lying between them. Per the germline V gene, CDR1 is DFQATT and CDR2 is SNEGSKA (reference sequence). CDR3 length: 17 residues. The CDR3 nucleotides read TGCAGTGCTAGAGATTCGGTTAGGGGACATACCTACAATGAGCAGTTCTTC. It yields the protein CSARDSVRGHTYNEQFF.

This clonotype was detected a few times. The genes are TRBV12-3 or TRBV12-4 and TRBJ1-2; D is undetermined. The CDR3 sequence is 13 residues long. V lost 3 bases to trimming and J lost 2 bases, with 7 bases between them. The DNA of the CDR3 is TGTGCCAGCAGTTTCGCGGAGAACTATGGCTACACCTTC. It is translated as CASSFAENYGYTF.